A single sample gave rise to the 3 T cell receptor beta chains below, sequenced in a study of OX40 agonist ivuxolimab in advanced cancers. Produced via immunoSEQ multiplex PCR; TCRdb's table is partial and in-frame only. Of some 150,000 clones in the sample, about nine tenths were seen once. The sequencing here drew on CD4+ or CD8+ T cells sorted from blood, taken in a trial of the OX40 agonist ivuxolimab. Receptor source: an adult with an advanced solid tumor such as melanoma, head and neck, liver or kidney cancer.

The count of this clone is one. The rearrangement joins TRBV9 to TRBJ2-1; 9 nucleotides line up with TRBD2. V was clipped by 0 bases and J by 8 bases; unmatched bases: 9. Germline-derived CDR1 and CDR2 are SGDLS and YYNGEE. The CDR3 has 16 amino acids. This chain's CDR3 is CASSVGGTSTSDEQFF. The CDR3 DNA sequence: TGTGCCAGCAGCGTAGGGGGGACTAGCACCTCAGATGAGCAGTTCTTC.

The CDR3 DNA reads as TGCGCCAGCAGCTTGGCCGGGGGTGTAGATACGCAGTATTTT. As protein: CASSLAGGVDTQYF. The V and J genes are TRBV5-1 and TRBJ2-3; TRBD2 is a possible D gene (6 bases). This CDR3 comprises 14 residues. Trimming shortened V by 0 bases and J by 5 bases, and 10 bases separated the two germline ends. The germline V gene has CDR1 SGHRS and CDR2 YFSETQ.

The CDR3 coding sequence is TGTGCCAGCAGCACTCGGACAGGGGCAGGGGGAAACACCATATATTTT. Protein sequence: CASSTRTGAGGNTIYF. The chain couples TRBV5-4 to TRBJ1-3; TRBD1 matches at 9 bases. Germline V CDR1 and CDR2: SGHNT, YYREEE (reference sequence). This CDR3 spans 16 amino acids. The V gene end was trimmed by 4 bases and the J gene end by 4 bases; junction bases not matched to a gene: 9.